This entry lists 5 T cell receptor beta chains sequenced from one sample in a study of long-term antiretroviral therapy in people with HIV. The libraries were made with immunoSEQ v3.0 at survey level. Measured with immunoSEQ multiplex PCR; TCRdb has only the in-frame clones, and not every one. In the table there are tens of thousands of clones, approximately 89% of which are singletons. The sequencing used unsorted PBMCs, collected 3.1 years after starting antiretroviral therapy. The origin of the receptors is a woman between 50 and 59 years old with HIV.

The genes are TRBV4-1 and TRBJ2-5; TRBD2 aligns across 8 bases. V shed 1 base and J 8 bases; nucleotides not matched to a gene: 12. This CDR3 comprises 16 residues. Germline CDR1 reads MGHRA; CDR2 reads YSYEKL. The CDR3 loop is CASSQAGGGGRITQYF. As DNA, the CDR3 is TGCGCCAGCAGCCAAGCGGGGGGGGGAGGAAGGATTACCCAGTACTTC.

Written as DNA, the CDR3 is TGTGCCAGCAGCCCTCGGGGCCCAGATACGCAGTATTTT. This codes for CASSPRGPDTQYF. The chain carries TRBV7-9 and TRBJ2-3; perhaps D is TRBD1 or TRBD2 (5 bases each). Trimming left V 5 bases short and J 4 bases short, with 10 bases between. The CDR3 sequence is 13 residues long. CDR1 is SEHNR and CDR2 is FQNEAQ in the germline V gene (reference sequence).

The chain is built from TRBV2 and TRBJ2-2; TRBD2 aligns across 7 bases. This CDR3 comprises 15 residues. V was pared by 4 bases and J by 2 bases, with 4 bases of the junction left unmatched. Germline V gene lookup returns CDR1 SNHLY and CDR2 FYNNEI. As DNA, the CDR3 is TGTGCCAGCAGTGCCCGACTAGCCAACACCGGGGAGCTGTTTTTT. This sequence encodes CASSARLANTGELFF.

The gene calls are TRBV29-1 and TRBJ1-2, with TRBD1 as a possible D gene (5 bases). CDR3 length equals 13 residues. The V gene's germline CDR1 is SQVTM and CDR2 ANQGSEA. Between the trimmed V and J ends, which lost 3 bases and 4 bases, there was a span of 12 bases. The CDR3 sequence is CSVDGQTLYGYTF. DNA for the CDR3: TGCAGCGTTGACGGACAAACCCTCTATGGCTACACCTTC. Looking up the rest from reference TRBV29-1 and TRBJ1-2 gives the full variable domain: SAVISQKPSRDICQRGTSLTIQCQVDSQVTMMFWYRQQPGQSLTLIATANQGSEATYESGFVIDKFPISRPNLTFSTLTVSNMSPEDSSIYLCSVDGQTLYGYTFGSGTRLTVV.

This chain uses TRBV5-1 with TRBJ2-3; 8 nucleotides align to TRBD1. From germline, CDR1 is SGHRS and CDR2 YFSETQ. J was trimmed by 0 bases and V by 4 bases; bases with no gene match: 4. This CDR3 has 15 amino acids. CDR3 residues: CASSTSGGSTDTQYF. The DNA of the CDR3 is TGCGCCAGCAGCACGTCAGGGGGCAGCACAGATACGCAGTATTTT. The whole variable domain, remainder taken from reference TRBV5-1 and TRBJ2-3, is KAGVTQTPRYLIKTRGQQVTLSCSPISGHRSVSWYQQTPGQGLQFLFEYFSETQRNKGNFPGRFSGRQFSNSRSEMNVSTLELGDSALYLCASSTSGGSTDTQYFGPGTRLTVL.